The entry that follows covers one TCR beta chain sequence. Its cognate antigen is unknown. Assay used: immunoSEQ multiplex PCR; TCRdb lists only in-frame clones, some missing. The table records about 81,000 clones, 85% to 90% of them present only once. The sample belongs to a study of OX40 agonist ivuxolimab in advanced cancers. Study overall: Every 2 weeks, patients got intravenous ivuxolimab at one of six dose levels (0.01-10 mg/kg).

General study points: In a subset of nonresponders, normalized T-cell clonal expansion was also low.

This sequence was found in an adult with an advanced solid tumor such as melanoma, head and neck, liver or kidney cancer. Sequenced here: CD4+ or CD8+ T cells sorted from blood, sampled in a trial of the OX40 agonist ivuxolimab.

The CDR3 loop is CASSMLDQPQHF. For the CDR3, the DNA is TGTGCCAGTAGTATGTTGGATCAGCCCCAGCATTTT. The rearrangement links TRBV19 to TRBJ1-5; D is unresolved. V lost 3 bases and J 5 bases, leaving 5 bases between the germline ends. This CDR3 comprises 12 residues. Germline V gene lookup returns CDR1 LNHDA and CDR2 SQIVND (reference sequence).